This TCR beta chain was retrieved from a study of CD8+CD57+ T cells in acquired aplastic anemia. Looking at the study overall: Quantities of DNA derived from sorted CD4+ and CD8+ cells averaged 3.2 ug.

CDR1 and CDR2 (germline): LNHDA, SQIVND (reference sequence). The CDR3 covers 13 residues. CDR3 and TCR beta VDJ profiling relied on a genomic DNA template. MiXCR was run by TCRdb on the reads, yielding one entry per CDR3 protein. In the table there are approximately 80,000 distinct CDR3 sequences, approximately 70% of which are singletons. Sequenced patients had shown CD8+CD57+ cell expansion by flow cytometry. As regards this clonotype: Its ends do not fully match the called genes, so a read error is possible.

This chain links TRBV19 with TRBJ1-4; possible D gene TRBD1, 5 bases. The receptor comes from a human donor with aplastic anemia. Sequenced material: sorted CD4+, CD8+, or CD8+CD57+ T cells (not recorded which) from PBMCs. The CDR3 spells CVSSGTINEKLFF. As DNA, the CDR3 is TGTGTCAGTTCCGGGACCATTAATGAAAAACTGTTTTTT.